This T cell receptor (beta chain) was sequenced during a study of cytomegalovirus exposure and HLA in healthy donors. Germline V gives CDR1 MDHEN, CDR2 SYDVKM. CDR3 length: 15 residues. Trimming left V 6 bases short and J 0 bases short, with 12 bases between. Study-wide points: A missense DCLRE1C variant was associated with V- and J-gene trimming of TCR beta chains in a later analysis, and an independent cohort replicated the association. According to a later analysis, most TCR beta chains associated with CMV appeared HLA-restricted. Later analysis revealed greater clonal expansion in HLA-associated TCR beta chains than in equally common others. An assumption of roughly uniform sequencing depth across donors underlay the presence/absence analyses.

The PCR contained 60 Vbeta and 13 Jbeta primers. Measured with immunoSEQ multiplex PCR; TCRdb has only the in-frame clones, and not every one. Here the sample spans more than 150,000 clones, more than 65% being singletons. In regard to this clone: Its antigen is not known.

This clonotype originated in a woman aged 30 to 39 in good health and CMV-seropositive. V is TRBV28 and J is TRBJ1-5, with a tentative D call TRBD1 (6 bases). The specimen was PBMCs. CDR3 protein: CASRDSEYSNQPQHF. As DNA, the CDR3 is TGTGCCAGCAGGGACAGTGAATATAGCAATCAGCCCCAGCATTTT.